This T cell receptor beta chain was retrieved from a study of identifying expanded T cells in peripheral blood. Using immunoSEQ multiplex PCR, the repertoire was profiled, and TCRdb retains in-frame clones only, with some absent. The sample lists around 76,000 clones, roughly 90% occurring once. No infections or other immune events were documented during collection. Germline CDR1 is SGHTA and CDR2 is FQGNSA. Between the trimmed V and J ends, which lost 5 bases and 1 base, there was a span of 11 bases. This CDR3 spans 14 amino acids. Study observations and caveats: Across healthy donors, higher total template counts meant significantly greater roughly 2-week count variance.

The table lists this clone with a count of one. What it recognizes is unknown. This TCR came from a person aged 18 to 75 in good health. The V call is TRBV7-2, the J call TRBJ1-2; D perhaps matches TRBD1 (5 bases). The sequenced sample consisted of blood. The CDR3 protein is CASSPTGLNYGYTF. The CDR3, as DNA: TGTGCCAGCAGCCCAACGGGGCTTAACTATGGCTACACCTTC.